This T cell receptor beta chain originates from a study of human T cells and chemical hapten exposure. Study-wide results and caveats: Unchanged with DPC sensitization were TCRs above 1 in 1000 frequency.

Individual cDNA molecules received unique molecular identifiers in the library. TCRdb itself ran the RACE reads through MiXCR, one entry per CDR3 protein. This table has roughly 130,000 distinct CDR3 sequences, about 11% appearing once. Time point of the sample: patch test 3, about 24 weeks after DPC sensitization. The sample's treatment: therapeutic diphenylcyclopropenone sensitization with weekly scalp DPC. In germline, CDR1 is SNHLY, CDR2 FYNNEI. The CDR3 has 16 amino acids. The V and J ends lost 2 bases and 0 bases respectively, with 10 bases between them. This clonotype was detected many times. Its antigen is as yet unknown.

The TCR originated in a woman in her forties or fifties with alopecia areata. Some clones in this sample may be carry-over from other donors' samples. Sequences were derived from whole blood, sampled in connection with sensitization to the hapten diphenylcyclopropenone (DPC). This chain links TRBV2 with TRBJ2-2; D gene ambiguous. CDR3 sequence: CASSELWVTNTGELFF. The CDR3 region has the DNA TGTGCCAGCAGTGAACTCTGGGTCACGAACACCGGGGAGCTGTTTTTT.